The sequence of this TCR beta chain was determined in a study of blood T cells in healthy people across ages. Primers used in a second PCR of roughly 7 to 12 cycles were a sample-barcoded 5' primer and a J-beta primer mix. TCRdb analysed the 5' RACE reads with MiXCR anew, one entry per CDR3 protein. The repertoire holds about 1.7 million distinct CDR3 sequences, with 28% as singletons. Overall study findings and caveats: A roughly linear fall in TCR beta diversity per million T cells was seen with increasing age.

In this sample, this clonotype turned up a few times. No antigen is known for it. Source material: blood. The receptor's source is a woman in her twenties or thirties in good health.

The CDR3 nucleotides are TGTGCCACCCGCGTCGGGGGCGGCTCCTACGAGCAGTACTTC. Translation gives CATRVGGGSYEQYF. The chain links TRBV6-2 or TRBV6-3 to TRBJ2-7; the D call may be TRBD1 or TRBD2 (6 bases each). The V gene lost 10 bases and the J gene lost 0 bases, with 16 bases spanning the gap. Germline CDR1 reads MNHEY; CDR2 reads SVGEGT. This CDR3 contains 14 residues.